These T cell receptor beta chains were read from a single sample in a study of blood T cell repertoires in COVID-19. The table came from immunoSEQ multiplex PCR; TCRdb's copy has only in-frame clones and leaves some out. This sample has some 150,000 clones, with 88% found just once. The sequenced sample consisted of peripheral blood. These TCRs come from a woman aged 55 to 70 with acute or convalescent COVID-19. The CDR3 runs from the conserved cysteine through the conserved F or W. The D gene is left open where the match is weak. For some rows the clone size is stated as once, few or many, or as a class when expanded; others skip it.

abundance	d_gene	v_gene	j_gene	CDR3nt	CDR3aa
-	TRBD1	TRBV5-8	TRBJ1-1	TGTGCCAGCAGCTTCCCTACAGGGGTAATAGGAACTGAAGCTTTCTTT	CASSFPTGVIGTEAFF
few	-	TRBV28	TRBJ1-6	TGTGCCAGCAGCCTTAAGAGGCGGTCACCCCTCCACTTT	CASSLKRRSPLHF
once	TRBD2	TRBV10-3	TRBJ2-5	TGTGCCATCAGCCTTCCCCCTCGCGGGGGGGCGGGAGAGACCCAGTACTTC	CAISLPPRGGAGETQYF
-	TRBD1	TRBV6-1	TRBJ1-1	TGTGCCAGCAGTGATGGGACAGGGAACACTGAAGCTTTCTTT	CASSDGTGNTEAFF
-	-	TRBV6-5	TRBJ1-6	TGTGCCAGCAGTCCCACCCACAGGCTTAATTCACCCCTCCACTTT	CASSPTHRLNSPLHF
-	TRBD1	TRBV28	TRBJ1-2	TGTGCCAGCAGTTCGTCCGGGACAGGGGGTTGGGGGAGTACCTTC	CASSSSGTGGWGSTF
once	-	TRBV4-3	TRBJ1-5	TGCGCCAGCAGCCAAGTTAGGGGGAATCAGCCCCAGCATTTT	CASSQVRGNQPQHF
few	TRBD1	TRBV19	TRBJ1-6	TGTGCCAGTAGTGACAGGGGGCGGAATTCACCCCTCCACTTT	CASSDRGRNSPLHF
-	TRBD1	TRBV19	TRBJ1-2	TGTGCCAGCGTCGACAGGGCCGCAGGCGGCTACACCTTC	CASVDRAAGGYTF
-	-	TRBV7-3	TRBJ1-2	TGTGCCAGCAGCTTATCGCGGATTGAAGGCTACACCTTC	CASSLSRIEGYTF
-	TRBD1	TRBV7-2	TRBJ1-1	TGTGCCAGCAGCGTAAACAGGGGGCACACTGAAGCTTTCTTT	CASSVNRGHTEAFF
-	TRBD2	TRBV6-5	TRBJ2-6	TGTGCCAGCAGAACGGGGGGCTCTGGGGCCAACGTCCTGACTTTC	CASRTGGSGANVLTF
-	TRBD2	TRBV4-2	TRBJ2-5	TGTGCCAGCAGCCCGACGACTAGCGCCCAAGAGACCCAGTACTTC	CASSPTTSAQETQYF
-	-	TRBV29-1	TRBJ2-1	TGCAGCGTGACTCTGGAGACAGGCGATCTCTTCTTC	CSVTLETGDLFF
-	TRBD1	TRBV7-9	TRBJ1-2	TGTGCCAGCAGCCTACTGGGACAGAACTATGGCTACACCTTC	CASSLLGQNYGYTF
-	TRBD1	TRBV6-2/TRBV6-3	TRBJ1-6	TGTGCCAGCAGCTCACCGACAGGGCCTAATTCACCCCTCCACTTT	CASSSPTGPNSPLHF
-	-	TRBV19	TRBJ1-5	TGTGCCAGTAGGCGGGGAGGAGGGGTTAGCAATCAGCCCCAGCATTTT	CASRRGGGVSNQPQHF
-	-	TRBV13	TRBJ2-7	TGTGCCAGCAGCTTAAGGACAGCCGACTCCTACGAGCAGTACTTC	CASSLRTADSYEQYF
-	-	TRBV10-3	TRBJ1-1	TGTGCCATCAGTGGGTCTGGGGGGACTGAAGCTTTCTTT	CAISGSGGTEAFF
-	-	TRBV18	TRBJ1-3	TGTGCCAGCTCACCACCTATCGCGGGGGGAAACACCATATATTTT	CASSPPIAGGNTIYF
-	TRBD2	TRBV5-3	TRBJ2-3	TGTGCCCAGGGCGGGGGGATCCCTAGCACAGATACGCAGTATTTT	CAQGGGIPSTDTQYF
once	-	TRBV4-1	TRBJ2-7	TGCGCCAGCAGCCAGTCGAGGTCCCCCTACGAGCAGTACTTC	CASSQSRSPYEQYF
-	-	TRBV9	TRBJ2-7	TGTGCCAGCAGCCCCGGTCGGGTTTTGTACGAGCAGTACTTC	CASSPGRVLYEQYF
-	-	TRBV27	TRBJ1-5	TGTGCCAGCAGACCCGGACAAAGATCACAGCCCCAGCATTTT	CASRPGQRSQPQHF
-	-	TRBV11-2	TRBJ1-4	TGTGCCAGCAGCTTAGGAGGCGGGGAAAAACTGTTTTTT	CASSLGGGEKLFF
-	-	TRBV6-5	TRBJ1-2	TGTGCCAGCAGTTACTCTAGCTCGGCCTATGGCTACACCTTC	CASSYSSSAYGYTF
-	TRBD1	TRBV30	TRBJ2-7	TGTGCCTGGAGTAGGACAGGGGGCGCGTACGAGCAGTACTTC	CAWSRTGGAYEQYF
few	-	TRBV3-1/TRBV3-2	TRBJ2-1	TGTGCCAGCAGCCATATAATCAAGGAGAATGAGCAGTTCTTC	CASSHIIKENEQFF
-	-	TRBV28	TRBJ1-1	TGTGCCAGCAGCTCGCACGGTACTGAAGCTTTCTTT	CASSSHGTEAFF
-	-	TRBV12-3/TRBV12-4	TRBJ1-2	TGTGCCAGCAGGTCGACAGCTAACTATGGCTACACCTTC	CASRSTANYGYTF
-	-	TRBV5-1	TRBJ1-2	TGCGCCAGCAGCTTAGGGGGAGCCTATGGCTACACCTTC	CASSLGGAYGYTF
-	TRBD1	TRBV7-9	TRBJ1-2	TGTGCCAGCAGCTTAGCGTCGGGACAGGGGATCGATGGCTACACCTTC	CASSLASGQGIDGYTF
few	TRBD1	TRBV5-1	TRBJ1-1	TGCGCCAGCAGCTTGCTCGGACAGGGTGAAGCTTTCTTT	CASSLLGQGEAFF
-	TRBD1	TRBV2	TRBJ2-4	TGTGCCAGCAGTGAGGGACAGGGTAGCATTCAGTACTTC	CASSEGQGSIQYF
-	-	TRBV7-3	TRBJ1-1	TGTGCCAGCAGCTTAGCGGGGCAGGGCGGCACTGAAGCTTTCTTT	CASSLAGQGGTEAFF
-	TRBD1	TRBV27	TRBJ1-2	TGTGCCAGCAGTGCGATAACCGGGACAGGGGGGGGCTACACCTTC	CASSAITGTGGGYTF
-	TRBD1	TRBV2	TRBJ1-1	TGTGCCAGCAGATGGGGAGGGACAGGCGTGAACACTGAAGCTTTCTTT	CASRWGGTGVNTEAFF
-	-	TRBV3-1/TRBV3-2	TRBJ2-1	TGTGCCAGCAGCCAAGTGTGGCGGGGAACGGCCTACAATGAGCAGTTCTTC	CASSQVWRGTAYNEQFF
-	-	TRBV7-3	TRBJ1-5	TGTGCCAGCAGCTTAAGGTGGCAGACTTATAGCAATCAGCCCCAGCATTTT	CASSLRWQTYSNQPQHF
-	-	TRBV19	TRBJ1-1	TGTGCCAGTAACTGGGGACAGAACACTGAAGCTTTCTTT	CASNWGQNTEAFF
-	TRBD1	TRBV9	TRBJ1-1	TGTGCCAGCAGCGTAGGTGGAGGGGGCTATATGAACACTGAAGCTTTCTTT	CASSVGGGGYMNTEAFF
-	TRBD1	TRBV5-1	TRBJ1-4	TGCGCCAGCAGCTTGGAAGTCAGGGGGTATACTAATGAAAAACTGTTTTTT	CASSLEVRGYTNEKLFF
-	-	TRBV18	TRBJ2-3	TGTGCCAGCTCACCAACAGGGAGCACAGATACGCAGTATTTT	CASSPTGSTDTQYF
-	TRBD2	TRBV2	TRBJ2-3	TGTGCCAGCCTGAGGCTAGCGGGGGCAGATACGCAGTATTTT	CASLRLAGADTQYF
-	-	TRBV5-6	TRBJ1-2	TGTGCCAGCAGCTCAGCCGGGGGGTTCTATGGCTACACCTTC	CASSSAGGFYGYTF
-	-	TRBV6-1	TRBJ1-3	TGTGCCAGCAGTGAATGGGGCCACCTTCAAACGGGTGGAAACACCATATATTTT	CASSEWGHLQTGGNTIYF
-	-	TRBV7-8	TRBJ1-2	TGTGCCAGCAGCTTAGCGGGACAAGTACTATATGGCTACACCTTC	CASSLAGQVLYGYTF
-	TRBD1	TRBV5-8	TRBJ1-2	TGTGCCAGCAGCTGGACCGACAGGGTAGATGGCTACACCTTC	CASSWTDRVDGYTF
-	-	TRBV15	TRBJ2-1	TGTGCCACCAGCACACAGGGAGACAATGAGCAGTTCTTC	CATSTQGDNEQFF
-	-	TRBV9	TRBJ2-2	TGTGCCAGCAGCGTACGGGCGGGGACGAACACCGGGGAGCTGTTTTTT	CASSVRAGTNTGELFF
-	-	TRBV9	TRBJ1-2	TGTGCCAGCAGCCCGTCCCCCATGGGGGGGCTTGGTGGCTACACCTTC	CASSPSPMGGLGGYTF
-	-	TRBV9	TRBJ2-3	TGTGCCAGCAGCTTCAGGGGCACAGATACGCAGTATTTT	CASSFRGTDTQYF
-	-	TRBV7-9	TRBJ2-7	TGTGCCAGCAGCTTAGGGGCCCCCGGGAACTACGAGCAGTACTTC	CASSLGAPGNYEQYF
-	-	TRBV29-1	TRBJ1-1	TGCAGCGGGGTAGGGGGTTCTGAAGCTTTCTTT	CSGVGGSEAFF
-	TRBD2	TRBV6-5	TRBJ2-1	TGTGCCGCAGGGACTAGCGGGGGGGCTAATGAGCAGTTCTTC	CAAGTSGGANEQFF
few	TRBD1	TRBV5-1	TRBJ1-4	TGCGCCAGCAGCAAAGGACAGGGGGCTGGTAATGAAAAACTGTTTTTT	CASSKGQGAGNEKLFF
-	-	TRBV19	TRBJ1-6	TGTGCCAGTAGTCGCAACTCAGTAACTAGCTCCTATAATTCACCCCTCCACTTT	CASSRNSVTSSYNSPLHF
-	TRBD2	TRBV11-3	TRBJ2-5	TGTGCCAGCAGCGCCGGACTAGCGGGGGGGCCAGAGACCCAGTACTTC	CASSAGLAGGPETQYF